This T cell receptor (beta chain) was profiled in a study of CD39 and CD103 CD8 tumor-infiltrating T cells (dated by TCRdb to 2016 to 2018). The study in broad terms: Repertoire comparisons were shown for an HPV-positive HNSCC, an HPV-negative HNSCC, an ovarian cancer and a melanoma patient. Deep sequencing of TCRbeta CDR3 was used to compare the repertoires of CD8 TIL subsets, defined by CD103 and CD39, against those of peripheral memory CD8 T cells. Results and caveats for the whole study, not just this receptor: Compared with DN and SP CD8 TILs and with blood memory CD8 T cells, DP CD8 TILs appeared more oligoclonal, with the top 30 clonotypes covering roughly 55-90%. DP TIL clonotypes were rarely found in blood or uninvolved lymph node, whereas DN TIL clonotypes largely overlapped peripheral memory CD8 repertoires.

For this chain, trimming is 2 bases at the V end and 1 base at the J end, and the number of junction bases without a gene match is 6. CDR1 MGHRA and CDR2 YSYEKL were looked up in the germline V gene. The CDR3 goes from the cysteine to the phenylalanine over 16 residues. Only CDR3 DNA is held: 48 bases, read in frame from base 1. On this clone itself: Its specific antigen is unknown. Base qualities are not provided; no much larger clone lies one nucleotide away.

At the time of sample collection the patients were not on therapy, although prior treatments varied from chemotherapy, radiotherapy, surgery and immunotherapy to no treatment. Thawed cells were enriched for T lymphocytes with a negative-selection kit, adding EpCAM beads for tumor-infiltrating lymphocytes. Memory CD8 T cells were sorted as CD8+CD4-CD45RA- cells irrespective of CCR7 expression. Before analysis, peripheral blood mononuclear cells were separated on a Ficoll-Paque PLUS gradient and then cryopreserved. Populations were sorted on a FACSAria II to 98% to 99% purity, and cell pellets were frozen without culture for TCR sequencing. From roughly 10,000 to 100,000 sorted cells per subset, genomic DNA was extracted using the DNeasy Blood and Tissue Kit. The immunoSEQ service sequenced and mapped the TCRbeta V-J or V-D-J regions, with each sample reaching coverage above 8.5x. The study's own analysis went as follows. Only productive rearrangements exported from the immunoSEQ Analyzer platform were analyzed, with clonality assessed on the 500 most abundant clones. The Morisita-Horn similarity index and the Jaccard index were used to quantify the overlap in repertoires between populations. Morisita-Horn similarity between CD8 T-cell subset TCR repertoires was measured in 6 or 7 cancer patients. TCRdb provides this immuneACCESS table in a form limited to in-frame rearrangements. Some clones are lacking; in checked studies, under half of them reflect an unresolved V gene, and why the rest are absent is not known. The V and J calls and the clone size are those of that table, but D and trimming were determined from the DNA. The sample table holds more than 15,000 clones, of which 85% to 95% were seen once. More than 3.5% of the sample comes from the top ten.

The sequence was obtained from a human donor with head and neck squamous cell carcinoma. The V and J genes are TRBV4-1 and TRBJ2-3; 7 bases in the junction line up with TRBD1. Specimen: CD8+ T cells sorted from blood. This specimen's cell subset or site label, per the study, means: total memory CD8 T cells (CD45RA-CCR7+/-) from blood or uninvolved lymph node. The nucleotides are TGCGCCAGCAGCCAACTCGGGACAGATCGCACAGATACGCAGTATTTT. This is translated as CASSQLGTDRTDTQYF.